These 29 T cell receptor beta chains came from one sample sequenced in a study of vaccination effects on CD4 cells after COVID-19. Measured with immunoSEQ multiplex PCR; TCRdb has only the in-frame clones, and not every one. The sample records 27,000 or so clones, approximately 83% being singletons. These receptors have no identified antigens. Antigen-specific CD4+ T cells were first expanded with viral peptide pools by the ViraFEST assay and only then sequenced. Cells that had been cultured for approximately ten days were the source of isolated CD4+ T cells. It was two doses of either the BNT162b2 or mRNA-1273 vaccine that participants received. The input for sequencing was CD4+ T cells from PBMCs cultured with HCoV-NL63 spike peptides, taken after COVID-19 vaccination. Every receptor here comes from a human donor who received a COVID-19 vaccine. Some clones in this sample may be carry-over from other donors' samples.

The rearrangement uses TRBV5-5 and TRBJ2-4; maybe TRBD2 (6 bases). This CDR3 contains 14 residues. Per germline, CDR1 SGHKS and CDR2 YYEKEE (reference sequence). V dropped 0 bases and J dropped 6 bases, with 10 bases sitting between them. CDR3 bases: TGTGCCAGCAGCTTGGGCGGGGAAGGAAACATTCAGTACTTC. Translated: CASSLGGEGNIQYF.

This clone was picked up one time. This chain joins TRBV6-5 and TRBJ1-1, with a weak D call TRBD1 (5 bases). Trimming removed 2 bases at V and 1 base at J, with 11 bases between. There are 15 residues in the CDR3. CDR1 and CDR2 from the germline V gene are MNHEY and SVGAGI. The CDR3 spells CASSYQNTGNTEAFF. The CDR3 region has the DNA TGTGCCAGCAGTTACCAAAATACAGGGAACACTGAAGCTTTCTTT.

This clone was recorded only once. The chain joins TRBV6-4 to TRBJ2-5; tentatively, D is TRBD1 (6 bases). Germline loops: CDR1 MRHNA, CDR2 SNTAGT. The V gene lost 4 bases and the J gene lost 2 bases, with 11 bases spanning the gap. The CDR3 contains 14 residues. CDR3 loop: CASSAQQGQETQYF. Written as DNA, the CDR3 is TGTGCCAGCAGTGCCCAACAGGGACAAGAGACCCAGTACTTC.

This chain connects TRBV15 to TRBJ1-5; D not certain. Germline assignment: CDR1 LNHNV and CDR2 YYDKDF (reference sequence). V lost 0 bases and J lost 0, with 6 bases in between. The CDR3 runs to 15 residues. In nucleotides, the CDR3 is TGTGCCACCAGCAGAGAAGTGAGTAGCAATCAGCCCCAGCATTTT. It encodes CATSREVSSNQPQHF.

The DNA of the CDR3 is TGTGCCAGCACCCTAGGGTTGGGCAATCAGCCCCAGCATTTT. Translating gives CASTLGLGNQPQHF. The chain recombines TRBV7-2 with TRBJ1-5; D is ambiguous. Germline values: CDR1 SGHTA, CDR2 FQGNSA. This CDR3 has 14 amino acids. Trimming took off 7 bases at V and 2 bases at J, with 12 bases between the two ends.

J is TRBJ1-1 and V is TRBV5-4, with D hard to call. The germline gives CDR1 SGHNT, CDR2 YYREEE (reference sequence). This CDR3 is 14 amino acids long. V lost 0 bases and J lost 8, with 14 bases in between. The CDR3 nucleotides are TGTGCCAGCAGCTTGGATCGCCAGGCTCCGGAAGCTTTCTTT. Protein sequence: CASSLDRQAPEAFF.

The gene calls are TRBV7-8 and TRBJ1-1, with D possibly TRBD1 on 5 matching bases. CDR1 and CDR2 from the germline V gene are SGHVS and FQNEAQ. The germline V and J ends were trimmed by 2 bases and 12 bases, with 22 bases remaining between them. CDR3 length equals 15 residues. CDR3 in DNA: TGTGCCAGCAGCTTATCGGCGACGGGCGGGACGCAAACTTTCTTT. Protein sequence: CASSLSATGGTQTFF.

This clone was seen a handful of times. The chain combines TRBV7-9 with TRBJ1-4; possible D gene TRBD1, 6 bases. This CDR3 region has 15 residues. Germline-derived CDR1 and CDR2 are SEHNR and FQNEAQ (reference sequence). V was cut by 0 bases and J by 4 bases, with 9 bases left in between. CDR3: CASSLAEGGNEKLFF. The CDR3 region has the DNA TGTGCCAGCAGCTTAGCCGAGGGGGGTAATGAAAAACTGTTTTTT.

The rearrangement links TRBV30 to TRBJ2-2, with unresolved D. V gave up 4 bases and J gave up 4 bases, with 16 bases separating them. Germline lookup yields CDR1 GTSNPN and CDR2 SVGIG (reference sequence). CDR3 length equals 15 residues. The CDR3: CAWNGQVTSTGELFF. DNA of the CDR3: TGTGCCTGGAACGGGCAGGTGACCTCCACCGGGGAGCTGTTTTTT.

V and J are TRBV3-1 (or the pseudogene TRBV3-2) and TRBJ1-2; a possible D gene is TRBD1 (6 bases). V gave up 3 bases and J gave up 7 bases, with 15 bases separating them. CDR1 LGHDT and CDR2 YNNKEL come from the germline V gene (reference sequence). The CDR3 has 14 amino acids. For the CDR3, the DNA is TGTGCCAGCAGCCAGGACAGCCTCCGTGGTGGCTACACCTTC. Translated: CASSQDSLRGGYTF.

CDR3 sequence: CASSISWGNEQFF. For the CDR3, the DNA is TGCGCCAGCAGCATTAGCTGGGGAAATGAGCAGTTCTTC. The genes are TRBV5-1 and TRBJ2-1; D is unresolved. The length of the CDR3 is 13 residues. From germline, CDR1 is SGHRS and CDR2 YFSETQ. V was clipped by 4 bases and J by 7 bases, with 12 bases between them.

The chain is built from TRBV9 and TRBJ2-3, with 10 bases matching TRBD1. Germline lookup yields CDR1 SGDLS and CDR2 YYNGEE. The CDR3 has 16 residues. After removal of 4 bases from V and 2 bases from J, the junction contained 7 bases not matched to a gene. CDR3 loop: CASSIGTGDFTDTQYF. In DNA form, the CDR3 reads TGTGCCAGCAGCATTGGGACAGGGGACTTCACAGATACGCAGTATTTT.

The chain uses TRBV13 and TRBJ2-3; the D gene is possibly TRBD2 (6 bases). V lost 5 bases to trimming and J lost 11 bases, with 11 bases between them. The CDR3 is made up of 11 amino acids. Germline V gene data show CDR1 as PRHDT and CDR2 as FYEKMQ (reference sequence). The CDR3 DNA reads TGTGCCAGCAGCCGGGACTTTCTGCAGTATTTT. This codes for CASSRDFLQYF.

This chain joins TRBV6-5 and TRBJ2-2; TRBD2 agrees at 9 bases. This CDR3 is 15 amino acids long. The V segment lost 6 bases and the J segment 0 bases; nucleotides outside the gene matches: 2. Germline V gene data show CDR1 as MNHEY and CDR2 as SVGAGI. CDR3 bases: TGTGCCAGCAGGCGCGGGGGGGCGAACACCGGGGAGCTGTTTTTT. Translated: CASRRGGANTGELFF.

DNA for the CDR3: TGTGCCAGCAGCTCATTCTTAGGACAGGACTTGTCTGGAAACACCATATATTTT. Translating gives CASSSFLGQDLSGNTIYF. The chain has TRBV7-9 and TRBJ1-3; TRBD1 agrees at 7 bases. Trimming took 4 bases from V and 1 from J; bases not matched to a gene: 13. The CDR3 spans 18 residues. Germline values: CDR1 SEHNR, CDR2 FQNEAQ (reference sequence).

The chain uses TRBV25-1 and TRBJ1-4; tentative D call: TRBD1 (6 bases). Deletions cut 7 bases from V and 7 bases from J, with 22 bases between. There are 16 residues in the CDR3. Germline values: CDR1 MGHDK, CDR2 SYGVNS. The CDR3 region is CASIGRDTDGGEKLFF. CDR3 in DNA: TGTGCCAGCATAGGTAGGGACACAGATGGGGGTGAAAAACTGTTTTTT.

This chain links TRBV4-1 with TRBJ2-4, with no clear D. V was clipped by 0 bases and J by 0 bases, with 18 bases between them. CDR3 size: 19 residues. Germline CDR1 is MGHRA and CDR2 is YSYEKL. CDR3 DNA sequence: TGCGCCAGCAGCCAAGATAGTATAGGCTTCGGAAAAGCCAAAAACATTCAGTACTTC. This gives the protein CASSQDSIGFGKAKNIQYF.

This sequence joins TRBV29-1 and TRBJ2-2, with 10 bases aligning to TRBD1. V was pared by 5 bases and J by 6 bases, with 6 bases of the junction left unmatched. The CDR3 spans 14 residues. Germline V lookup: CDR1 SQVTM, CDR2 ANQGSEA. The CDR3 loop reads CSVHRQGAPGELFF. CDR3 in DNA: TGCAGCGTTCACCGACAGGGGGCGCCCGGGGAGCTGTTTTTT.

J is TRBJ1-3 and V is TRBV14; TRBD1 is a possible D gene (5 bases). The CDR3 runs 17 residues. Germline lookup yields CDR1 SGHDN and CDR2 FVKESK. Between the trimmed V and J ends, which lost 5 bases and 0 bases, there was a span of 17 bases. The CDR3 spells CASSAITGAVSGNTIYF. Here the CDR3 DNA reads TGTGCCAGCAGCGCAATCACCGGGGCAGTCTCTGGAAACACCATATATTTT. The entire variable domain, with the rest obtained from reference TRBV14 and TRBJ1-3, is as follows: EAGVTQFPSHSVIEKGQTVTLRCDPISGHDNLYWYRRVMGKEIKFLLHFVKESKQDESGMPNNRFLAERTGGTYSTLKVQPAELEDSGVYFCASSAITGAVSGNTIYFGEGSWLTVV.

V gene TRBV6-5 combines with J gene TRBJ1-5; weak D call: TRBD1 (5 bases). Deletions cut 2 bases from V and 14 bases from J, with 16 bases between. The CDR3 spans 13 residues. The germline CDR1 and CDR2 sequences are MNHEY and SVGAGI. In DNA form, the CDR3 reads TGTGCCAGCAGTTACCTCTTTGGGGGGGAAAAGCATTTT. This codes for CASSYLFGGEKHF.

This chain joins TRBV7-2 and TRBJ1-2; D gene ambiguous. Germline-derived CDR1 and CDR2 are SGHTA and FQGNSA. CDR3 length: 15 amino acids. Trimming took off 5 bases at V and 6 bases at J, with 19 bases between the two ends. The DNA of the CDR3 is TGTGCCAGCAGCCCTTTCGTTGGGCCCTCGAATGGCTACACCTTC. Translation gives CASSPFVGPSNGYTF.

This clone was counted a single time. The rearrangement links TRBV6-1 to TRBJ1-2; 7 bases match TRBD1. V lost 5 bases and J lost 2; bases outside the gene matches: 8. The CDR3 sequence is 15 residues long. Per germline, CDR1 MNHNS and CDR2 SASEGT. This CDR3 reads CASSPSGGGNYGYTF. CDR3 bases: TGTGCCAGCAGTCCATCAGGGGGTGGGAACTATGGCTACACCTTC.

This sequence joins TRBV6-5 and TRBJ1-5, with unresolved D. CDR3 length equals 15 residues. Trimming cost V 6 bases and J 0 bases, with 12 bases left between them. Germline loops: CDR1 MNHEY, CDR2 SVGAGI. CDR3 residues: CASSPADYSNQPQHF. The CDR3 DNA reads TGTGCCAGCAGCCCCGCGGATTATAGCAATCAGCCCCAGCATTTT.

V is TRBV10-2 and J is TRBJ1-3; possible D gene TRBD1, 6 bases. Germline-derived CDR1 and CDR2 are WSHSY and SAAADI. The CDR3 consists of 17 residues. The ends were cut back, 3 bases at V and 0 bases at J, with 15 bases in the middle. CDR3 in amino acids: CASSDPRQDHSGNTIYF. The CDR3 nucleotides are TGCGCCAGCAGTGACCCTCGACAGGACCACTCTGGAAACACCATATATTTT.

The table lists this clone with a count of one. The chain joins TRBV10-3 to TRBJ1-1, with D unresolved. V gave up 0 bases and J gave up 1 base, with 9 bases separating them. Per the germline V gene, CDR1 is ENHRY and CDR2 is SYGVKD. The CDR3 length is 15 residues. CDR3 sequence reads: CAISESPGSNTEAFF. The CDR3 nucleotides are TGTGCCATCAGTGAGTCTCCAGGATCGAACACTGAAGCTTTCTTT.

CDR3 loop: CASSYQETQYF. The CDR3 DNA is TGTGCCAGCAGTTACCAAGAGACCCAGTACTTC. The V gene is TRBV2, the J gene TRBJ2-5; D is ambiguous. V was shortened by 5 bases and J by 0 bases, with 1 base between the two germline ends. Germline V gene lookup returns CDR1 SNHLY and CDR2 FYNNEI. The CDR3 covers 11 residues.

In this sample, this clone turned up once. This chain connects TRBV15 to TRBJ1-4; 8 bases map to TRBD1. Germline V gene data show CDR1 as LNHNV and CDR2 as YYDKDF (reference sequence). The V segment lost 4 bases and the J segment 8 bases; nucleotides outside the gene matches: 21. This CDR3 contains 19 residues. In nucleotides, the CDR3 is TGTGCCACCAGCACCCTTAGAGGCCAGGGGGCTTCCCTAGGGGAAAAACTGTTTTTT. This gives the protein CATSTLRGQGASLGEKLFF.

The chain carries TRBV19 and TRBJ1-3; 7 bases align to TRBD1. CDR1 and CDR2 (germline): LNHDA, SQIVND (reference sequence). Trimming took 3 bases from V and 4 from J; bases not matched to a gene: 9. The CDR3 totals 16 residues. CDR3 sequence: CASSIAFWDSGNTIYF. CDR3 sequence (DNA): TGTGCCAGTAGTATTGCTTTTTGGGACAGCGGAAACACCATATATTTT.

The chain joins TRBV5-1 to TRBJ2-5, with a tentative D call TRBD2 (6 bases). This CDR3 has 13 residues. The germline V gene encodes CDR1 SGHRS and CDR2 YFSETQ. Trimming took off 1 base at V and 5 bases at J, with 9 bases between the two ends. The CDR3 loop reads CASSLLGGETQYF. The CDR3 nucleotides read TGCGCCAGCAGCTTGCTTGGGGGGGAGACCCAGTACTTC.